The 8 T cell receptor beta chains presented below share a single source sample, sequenced in a study of blood T cells in healthy people across ages. The authors ran a second PCR of roughly 6 to 12 cycles using a sample-barcoded 5' primer and a J-beta primer mix. Each CDR3 protein gets one entry after TCRdb re-called the 5' RACE reads with MiXCR. In the table there are 1.5 million to 2 million distinct CDR3 sequences, around half of which are singletons. The sample was blood. These TCRs come from a woman between 40 and 50 years old in good health.

In DNA, the CDR3 is TGTGCCAGCCGCAGAGGTGGAGCGACACAAGAGACCCAGTACTTC. This translates into CASRRGGATQETQYF. The gene calls are TRBV7-2 and TRBJ2-5; D is unclear. The CDR3 is made up of 15 amino acids. V dropped 8 bases and J dropped 2 bases, with 18 bases sitting between them. CDR1 and CDR2 (germline): SGHTA, FQGNSA. Variable domain in full (rest from reference TRBV7-2 and TRBJ2-5): GAGVSQSPSNKVTEKGKDVELRCDPISGHTALYWYRQSLGQGLEFLIYFQGNSAPDKSGLPSDRFSAERTGGSVSTLTIQRTQQEDSAVYLCASRRGGATQETQYFGPGTRLLVL.

The CDR3 DNA sequence: TGTGCCAGCAGCTTCCGACCAGGGACAGGGGGCCCTAACTATGGCTACACCTTC. Residues: CASSFRPGTGGPNYGYTF. The chain carries TRBV11-2 and TRBJ1-2; 12 bases align to TRBD1. The ends lost 3 bases at V and 0 bases at J; junction bases unmatched: 8. The CDR3 covers 18 residues. Germline V gene data show CDR1 as SGHAT and CDR2 as FQNNGV.

This clonotype was counted once. The V gene is TRBV4-3, the J gene TRBJ2-1; tentatively, D is TRBD2 (5 bases). CDR1 and CDR2 (germline): LGHNA, YSLEER. Trimming pared 0 bases from V and 10 bases from J, leaving 16 bases between. The CDR3 covers 15 residues. The CDR3 DNA reads as TGCGCCAGCAGCCAAGATGCCCGGGGAACAGTCGAGCAGTTCTTC. Translating gives CASSQDARGTVEQFF.

As concerns this clonotype: An end of the junction does not agree with germline; a read error may underlie this. The chain combines TRBV5-1 with TRBJ1-2; 7 bases match TRBD1. The length of the CDR3 is 14 residues. Germline V lookup: CDR1 SGHRS, CDR2 YFSETQ. DNA for the CDR3: TGCGCCAGCAACTTGGAGACAGGGAACTATGGCTACACCTTC. The encoded protein is CASNLETGNYGYTF. The full variable domain, rest sourced from reference TRBV5-1 and TRBJ1-2, is KAGVTQTPRYLIKTRGQQVTLSCSPISGHRSVSWYQQTPGQGLQFLFEYFSETQRNKGNFPGRFSGRQFSNSRSEMNVSTLELGDSALYLCASNLETGNYGYTFGSGTRLTVV.

This clonotype appeared a few times. J is TRBJ2-7 and V is TRBV20-1; unclear D gene. CDR1 and CDR2 from the germline V gene are DFQATT and SNEGSKA (reference sequence). V was shortened by 3 bases and J by 4 bases, with 19 bases between the two germline ends. CDR3 length equals 15 residues. CDR3 in amino acids: CSARDVRAAKYEQYF. The CDR3 coding sequence is TGCAGTGCTAGGGACGTCCGGGCAGCAAAATACGAGCAGTACTTC.

The V call is TRBV5-5, the J call TRBJ2-3, with D possibly being TRBD1 (8 bases). CDR1 and CDR2 (germline): SGHKS, YYEKEE (reference sequence). The CDR3 length is 17 residues. Trimming left V 5 bases short and J 1 base short, with 20 bases between. The CDR3 nucleotides read TGTGCCAGCAGTAGTTGGACAGGGAGGGTCGGCACAGATACGCAGTATTTT. Translating gives CASSSWTGRVGTDTQYF.

The V call is TRBV12-3 or TRBV12-4, the J call TRBJ1-5; the D gene is possibly TRBD1 (6 bases). Trimming cost V 6 bases and J 5 bases, with 11 bases left between them. The CDR3 runs 13 residues. This CDR3 is CASRRQADQPQHF. The CDR3 DNA follows: TGTGCCAGCAGGCGACAGGCAGATCAGCCCCAGCATTTT.

The table lists this clonotype with a count of one. This CDR3 reads CASTTPRGSYEQYF. The CDR3, as DNA: TGTGCCAGCACCACACCGAGGGGTTCCTACGAGCAGTACTTC. V and J are TRBV28 and TRBJ2-7; D is perhaps TRBD1 or TRBD2 (5 bases each). The germline V gene has CDR1 MDHEN and CDR2 SYDVKM. V was trimmed by 7 bases and J by 1 base, leaving 14 bases between them. This CDR3 region has 14 residues.